What follows is one TCR beta chain and its context. This record belongs to a study of blood T cell repertoires in COVID-19. Study details: The cDNA or gDNA used as material had been derived from T cells, B-cell-depleted T cells, or PBMCs.

Trimming removed 3 bases from V and 3 bases from J; junction bases left unmatched: 5. CDR1 and CDR2 from the germline V gene are GTSNPN and SVGIG (reference sequence). This CDR3 has 14 amino acids. Per the study methods: Researchers report that nucleated cell counts were estimated from reference gene primer amplification. The method was immunoSEQ multiplex PCR; TCRdb's version includes in-frame clones alone and lacks a portion of them. That table supplies the V and J calls and clone size; D and trimming were determined from the DNA. The sample comprises about 170,000 clones, 70% to 90% of which are singletons, and around 4.8% rests with the top ten. Allocation to cohorts depended on clinical history reported by the participants.

This chain joins TRBV30 and TRBJ1-2; 9 positions match TRBD1. The specimen was PBMCs or T cells enriched from blood (not recorded which). The sequence was obtained from a woman aged 50 to 65 who had recovered from COVID-19. The CDR3 DNA sequence: TGTGCCTGGAGGGGACAGGGTCGAGACTATGGCTACACCTTC. Translated, it gives CAWRGQGRDYGYTF.